This T cell receptor (beta chain) derives from a study of T cell responses to AZD1222 COVID-19 vaccine. This CDR3 region has 15 residues. Between the trimmed V and J ends, which lost 3 bases and 3 bases, there was a span of 14 bases. The germline gives CDR1 MDHEN, CDR2 SYDVKM. Only in-frame clones appear in the TCRdb table, and some are missing; sequencing was by immunoSEQ multiplex PCR. The sample has about 200,000 clones; 80% to 90% are singletons. The sequenced sample was peripheral blood, obtained on day 0 of AZD1222 vaccination. The V gene is TRBV28, the J gene TRBJ1-2; D perhaps matches TRBD1 (6 bases). The receptor comes from an adult in good health. For the CDR3, the DNA is TGTGCCAGCAGTTTCGGGGGCGCAAGGGACTATGGCTACACCTTC. This translates into CASSFGGARDYGYTF.